This T cell receptor (beta chain) was profiled in a study of T cells expressing NK-cell markers. The authors made TCR beta cDNA libraries by 5'RACE template switching. This switching added a universal primer site and UMIs. TCRdb reanalyzed the 5' RACE reads, giving one entry per CDR3 protein sequence and no DNA. The sample has approximately 420,000 distinct CDR3 sequences. Study findings and constraints: Among CD8+ T cells from over 5 donors, dominant NKG2C+ clonotypes accounted for roughly 1.0-7.0%.

CDR1 is MDHEN, CDR2 SYDVKM, per germline. CDR3 length: 16 amino acids. Note on this clonotype: Its specificity is unknown.

Sample: blood T cells: a sorted CD56 or NKG2C T cell subset, CD4+ or CD8+ T cells, or bulk PBMC T cells (not recorded which). This chain uses TRBV28 with TRBJ1-1. The receptor was derived from a woman aged 50 to 60 in good health. CDR3 protein: CASPPLGTVLNTEAFF. The complete variable domain, with remaining parts taken from reference TRBV28 and TRBJ1-1, reads DVKVTQSSRYLVKRTGEKVFLECVQDMDHENMFWYRQDPGLGLRLIYFSYDVKMKEKGDIPEGYSVSREKKERFSLILESASTNQTSMYLCASPPLGTVLNTEAFFGQGTRLTVV.